The 2 T cell receptor beta chains below all came from one sample that was sequenced in a study of identical twins. TCRdb processed the 5' RACE reads anew with MiXCR; each CDR3 protein has one entry. The table lists 510,000 or so distinct CDR3 sequences, over 12% of them singletons, with roughly 0.43% in the top ten. These same records also appear under a second study, on yellow fever vaccine responses in identical twins.

Source material: CD4+ T cells sorted from blood. These TCRs come from a young woman in good health.

This clonotype has ten or more counts. The chain links TRBV3-1 to TRBJ2-3; 11 nucleotides line up with TRBD2. This CDR3 contains 15 residues. J gave up 4 bases and V 4 bases, and 4 bases lay outside the gene matches. The germline gives CDR1 LGHDT, CDR2 YNNKEL (reference sequence). The CDR3 DNA reads TGTGCCAGCAGCCCAGGACTAGCGGGTTCAGATACGCAGTATTTT. Encoded protein: CASSPGLAGSDTQYF.

There are a few counts of this clonotype. This chain links TRBV27 with TRBJ1-5, with unresolved D. Germline V gene lookup returns CDR1 MNHEY and CDR2 SMNVEV (reference sequence). The length of the CDR3 is 14 residues. Trimming removed 3 bases at V and 7 bases at J, with 13 bases between. CDR3 protein: CASSFLGGEQPQHF. The CDR3, as DNA: TGTGCCAGCAGTTTTTTGGGTGGCGAACAGCCCCAGCATTTT.